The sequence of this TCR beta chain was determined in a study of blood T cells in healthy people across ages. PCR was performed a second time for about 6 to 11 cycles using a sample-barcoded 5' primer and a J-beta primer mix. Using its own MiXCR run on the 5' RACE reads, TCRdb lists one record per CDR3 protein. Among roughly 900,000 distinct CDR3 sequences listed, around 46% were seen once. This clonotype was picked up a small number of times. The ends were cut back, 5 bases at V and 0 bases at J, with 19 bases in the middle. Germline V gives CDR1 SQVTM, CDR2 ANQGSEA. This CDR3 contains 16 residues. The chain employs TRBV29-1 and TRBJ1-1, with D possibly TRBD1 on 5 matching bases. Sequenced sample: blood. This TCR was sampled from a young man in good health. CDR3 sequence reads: CSVPRTSGYMNTEAFF. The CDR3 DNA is TGCAGCGTTCCCCGGACAAGCGGCTACATGAACACTGAAGCTTTCTTT.